This T cell receptor (beta chain) is from a study of technical replicates of blood from several donors. Germline lookup yields CDR1 SGHAT and CDR2 FQNNGV. With 0 bases removed from V and 6 bases from J, the gap between germline ends came to 14 bases. The CDR3 loop spans 15 amino acids. Produced via immunoSEQ multiplex PCR; TCRdb's table is partial and in-frame only. The sample includes more than 65,000 clones, 95% to 98% of them seen just once. The clonotype originates from a human donor in good health. Material for sequencing was T cells isolated from PBMCs. The chain combines TRBV11-2 with TRBJ1-2; possibly TRBD1 for D (6 bases). In DNA, the CDR3 is TGTGCCAGCAGCTTAGAGGTTTGGGCAGGGGATGGCTACACCTTC. It specifies CASSLEVWAGDGYTF.